This TCR beta chain is from a study of beta chain features in type 1 diabetes. Study-wide findings and caveats: More deletions and fewer insertions at VDJ junctions were found in patients with type 1 diabetes. Patients' naive, central memory and Treg TCRB repertoires seemed closer to one another than those of healthy donors.

The CDR3 contains 15 residues. With V trimmed by 1 base and J by 0 bases, 5 bases remained unmatched. Germline CDR1 and CDR2: GTSNPN and SVGIG (reference sequence). Comment on this clone: Its antigen is as yet unknown.

CD4+ cells of the naive, central memory, regulatory and stem cell-like memory types were sorted via CD45RO/CCR7/CD25/CD127/CD95/CD27. Sequencing targeted expressed TCRB transcripts, as all isolated RNA had been reverse transcribed. The protocol was immunoSEQ multiplex PCR, while the TCRdb copy is restricted to in-frame clones and leaves out a portion. Of just over 600,000 clones in the sample, roughly 15% were seen once. The sequencing sample was made of naive CD4+ T cells from blood. The chain combines TRBV30 with TRBJ2-7; 8 bases map to TRBD1. This TCR came from a man aged 18 to 30 in good health. The CDR3 DNA sequence: TGTGCCTGGAGTGGGACAGGGCCAAGCTCCTACGAGCAGTACTTC. It specifies CAWSGTGPSSYEQYF. Together with reference TRBV30 and TRBJ2-7, the CDR3 gives the full variable domain: SQTIHQWPATLVQPVGSPLSLECTVEGTSNPNLYWYRQAAGRGLQLLFYSVGIGQISSEVPQNLSASRPQDRQFILSSKKLLLSDSGFYLCAWSGTGPSSYEQYFGPGTRLTVT.